These T cell receptor beta chains were read from a single sample in a study of identical twins. Each CDR3 protein gets one entry after TCRdb re-called the 5' RACE reads with MiXCR. The sample includes 1.5 million or so distinct CDR3 sequences, roughly 35% of them seen just once. Sequencing was done on a sample of cord blood. The receptor set was obtained from a newborn girl in good health. CDR3s include the opening cysteine and the closing phenylalanine or tryptophan. The D gene is left open where the match is weak. A row's size may be missing; if present it is once, few, many or a size class.

J,length,V,size,D,CDR3,DNA
TRBJ2-7,12,TRBV20-1,.,.,CSARVLDYEQYF,TGCAGTGCTAGAGTCCTAGACTACGAGCAGTACTTC
TRBJ1-2,13,TRBV2,.,.,CASRGLDLYGYTF,TGTGCCAGCAGGGGGCTGGACCTATATGGCTACACCTTC
TRBJ2-2,17,TRBV4-1,.,TRBD1,CASSQDPRGLYTGELFF,TGCGCCAGCAGCCAAGATCCGAGGGGGCTTTACACCGGGGAGCTGTTTTTT
TRBJ2-3,17,TRBV27,.,TRBD2,CASSTPQTSGSGDTQYF,TGTGCCAGCAGTACCCCTCAGACTAGCGGGAGTGGAGATACGCAGTATTTT
TRBJ2-3,16,TRBV24-1,.,TRBD1,CATSDSDRGGRDTQYF,TGTGCCACCAGTGACTCTGACAGGGGAGGAAGAGATACGCAGTATTTT
TRBJ2-5,16,TRBV7-7,.,TRBD2,CASSCGTSGNQETQYF,TGTGCTAGCAGCTGCGGGACTAGCGGCAACCAAGAGACCCAGTACTTC
TRBJ1-6,17,TRBV5-6,.,.,CASSRERGRSYNSPLHF,TGTGCCAGCAGCCGGGAGCGGGGACGGAGCTATAATTCACCCCTCCACTTT
TRBJ1-2,15,TRBV4-2,.,.,CASCPLEEGHYGYTF,TGTGCCAGCTGTCCTCTGGAGGAGGGGCACTATGGCTACACCTTC
TRBJ1-2,14,TRBV27,few,.,CASSLDRRGNGYTF,TGTGCCAGCAGTTTAGATCGAAGGGGCAATGGCTACACCTTC
TRBJ2-2,13,TRBV12-3/TRBV12-4,few,.,CASSRQTTGELFF,TGTGCCAGCAGCCGACAAACTACCGGGGAGCTGTTTTTT
TRBJ2-5,15,TRBV3-1,.,TRBD2,CASSPLLAGQETQYF,TGTGCCAGCAGCCCCTTACTAGCGGGGCAAGAGACCCAGTACTTC
TRBJ1-2,15,TRBV27,.,.,CASSLGRTDLYGYTF,TGTGCCAGCAGTTTAGGGAGGACAGATCTCTATGGCTACACCTTC
TRBJ2-5,15,TRBV6-1,.,.,CASALDGGARGEQYF,TGTGCCAGCGCACTAGATGGGGGGGCGAGGGGTGAGCAGTACTTC
TRBJ2-1,17,TRBV12-3/TRBV12-4,.,.,CASSLGTSWSSYNEQFF,TGTGCCAGCAGTTTAGGCACTAGCTGGAGCTCCTACAATGAGCAGTTCTTC
TRBJ2-5,13,TRBV2,.,TRBD1,CASTRQDRETQYF,TGTGCCAGCACCCGACAGGACAGGGAGACCCAGTACTTC
TRBJ2-1,15,TRBV20-1,.,TRBD2,CSAGGLAGGEDEQFF,TGCAGTGCTGGAGGACTAGCGGGGGGCGAGGATGAGCAGTTCTTC
TRBJ2-7,14,TRBV29-1,many,TRBD2,CSVSRGGSSYEQYF,TGCAGCGTCAGCCGCGGCGGGAGCTCCTACGAGCAGTACTTC
TRBJ2-4,15,TRBV20-1,.,TRBD2,CSARREGRAKTIQYF,TGCAGTGCTCGCAGGGAAGGGAGGGCCAAAACCATTCAGTACTTC
TRBJ1-1,14,TRBV24-1,few,.,CATSSGRGSTEAFF,TGTGCCACCAGCTCTGGGAGGGGAAGTACTGAAGCTTTCTTT
TRBJ2-7,13,TRBV6-6,few,TRBD1,CASIRTGGDEQYF,TGTGCCAGCATTCGGACAGGGGGGGATGAGCAGTACTTC
TRBJ2-5,15,TRBV28,.,.,CASSTRVGGQETQYF,TGTGCCAGCAGTACCCGGGTAGGGGGCCAAGAGACCCAGTACTTC
TRBJ2-1,15,TRBV6-1,.,.,CASRTGTERDNEQFF,TGTGCCAGCAGGACCGGGACTGAAAGGGACAATGAGCAGTTCTTC
TRBJ2-1,15,TRBV6-5,few,.,CASSLERSAYNEQFF,TGTGCCAGCAGTTTAGAGCGGAGTGCCTACAATGAGCAGTTCTTC
TRBJ2-3,15,TRBV6-2/TRBV6-3,.,.,CASSSQTPSRDTQYF,TGTGCCAGCAGTTCCCAAACACCGTCGCGGGATACGCAGTATTTT
TRBJ2-1,16,TRBV11-2,.,.,CASSKQTGLGGDEQFF,TGTGCCAGCAGCAAACAAACGGGACTTGGGGGCGATGAGCAGTTCTTC
TRBJ2-2,15,TRBV7-2,once,.,CASSSLDRNTGELFF,TGTGCCAGCAGCTCCTTGGACCGCAACACCGGGGAGCTGTTTTTT
TRBJ1-5,15,TRBV20-1,few,.,CSASKAPTGNQPQHF,TGCAGTGCTAGTAAAGCCCCGACAGGTAATCAGCCCCAGCATTTT
TRBJ2-7,14,TRBV2,.,.,CASNSDIQIHEQYF,TGTGCCAGCAATAGTGACATTCAAATCCACGAGCAGTACTTC
TRBJ2-1,15,TRBV29-1,.,.,CSVGGLPYAYNEQFF,TGCAGCGTGGGCGGACTGCCGTACGCCTACAATGAGCAGTTCTTC
TRBJ1-1,12,TRBV20-1,.,.,CSARPWNTEAFF,TGCAGTGCTAGACCGTGGAACACTGAAGCTTTCTTT
TRBJ1-6,13,TRBV21-1,.,.,CASTRWHNSPLHF,TGTGCCAGCACCAGATGGCATAATTCACCCCTCCACTTT
TRBJ2-3,11,TRBV5-6,.,.,CASLQADTQYF,TGTGCCAGCCTCCAGGCAGATACGCAGTATTTT
TRBJ2-1,15,TRBV4-1,.,TRBD1,CASSQSTGLGETQFF,TGCGCCAGCAGCCAGTCGACAGGGTTAGGAGAGACCCAGTTCTTC
TRBJ1-2,16,TRBV20-1,.,TRBD1,CSARDLTGRVNYGYTF,TGCAGTGCTAGAGACCTGACAGGGAGGGTTAACTATGGCTACACCTTC
TRBJ2-7,13,TRBV6-6,.,.,CASTDPGSYEQYF,TGTGCCAGCACCGACCCAGGGTCCTACGAGCAGTACTTC
TRBJ2-3,15,TRBV7-9,.,.,CASSLTLSSTDTQYF,TGTGCCAGCAGCTTAACGCTATCTAGCACAGATACGCAGTATTTT
TRBJ2-1,15,TRBV20-1,few,TRBD2,CSAEKLAVSYNEQFF,TGCAGTGCAGAAAAACTAGCGGTCTCCTACAATGAGCAGTTCTTC
TRBJ2-3,15,TRBV20-1,.,TRBD2,CSARGPSGRGDTQYF,TGCAGTGCTAGAGGGCCTAGCGGGAGGGGAGATACGCAGTATTTT
TRBJ1-5,14,TRBV27,.,.,CASSPTGRNRPQHF,TGTGCCAGCAGTCCCACGGGCCGAAATCGGCCCCAGCATTTT
TRBJ1-1,17,TRBV28,.,.,CASRGYRRGNSHTEAFF,TGTGCCAGCCGAGGATATAGACGGGGCAATTCTCACACTGAAGCTTTCTTT